The clone carrying this TCR beta chain has a handful of counts. The data belong to a study of regulatory T cells in long-lasting Graves disease. The time point: persistent/refractory GD, antithyroid drugs over 5 years with positive TRAb. PBMCs provided the RNA from which the TCR library was made. In building TCR beta libraries, iRepertoire HTBI primers were used together with Arm-PCR of CDR3 regions. TCRdb called the multiplex PCR reads again in MiXCR, with one record for every CDR3 protein. The sample lists about 400,000 distinct CDR3 sequences, roughly 20% seen once, with around 21% in the top ten. CDR3 length: 16 amino acids. CDR1 and CDR2 (germline): MNHEY, SMNVEV (reference sequence). J gave up 6 bases and V 4 bases, and 12 bases lay outside the gene matches.

This rearrangement joins TRBV27 to TRBJ2-7, with 10 bases matching TRBD1. This receptor was obtained from a female donor with Graves disease. This material consisted of peripheral blood mononuclear cells (PBMCs), taken when the disease was refractory, from a patient treated with antithyroid drugs. CDR3 protein: CASSSTGTGARGEQYF. As DNA, the CDR3 is TGTGCCAGCAGTTCAACCGGGACAGGGGCCCGAGGCGAGCAGTACTTC.